The 18 T cell receptor beta chains below were found in one sample sequenced in a study of Ad26.COV2.S vaccination and SARS-CoV-2 variants. The treatment here: 15 to 20 received Ad26.COV2.S at low or high dose, single or two shots; several received placebo; per-sample allocation not given. Sampling was performed 63 days after the first vaccine or placebo injection. Clones were sequenced by immunoSEQ multiplex PCR, and TCRdb holds only the in-frame ones, with some missing. The sample has 500,000 or so clones; 80% to 90% are singletons. The sequences come from peripheral blood, collected in a trial of Ad26.COV2.S vaccine versus placebo. All receptors come from a person between 18 and 65 years old who received the Ad26.COV2.S COVID-19 vaccine or a placebo.

This chain's CDR3 is CASNDVTEAFF. The DNA of the CDR3 is TGTGCCAGCAACGATGTTACTGAAGCTTTCTTT. The J gene is TRBJ1-1, the V gene TRBV21-1. TRBV21-1 is reported as a pseudogene. The CDR3 consists of 11 residues.

The J gene is TRBJ2-2, the V gene TRBV2; D remains unclear. Per the germline V gene, CDR1 is SNHLY and CDR2 is FYNNEI. Trimming left V 7 bases short and J 0 bases short, with 12 bases between. The CDR3 runs to 15 residues. CDR3 residues: CASKEWTTNTGELFF. The CDR3 DNA reads as TGTGCCAGCAAGGAATGGACCACGAACACCGGGGAGCTGTTTTTT.

The DNA for the CDR3 is TGTGCCAGTGTCCCAGGGAGCAATTCACCCCTCCACTTT. It is translated as CASVPGSNSPLHF. J is TRBJ1-6 and V is TRBV19; maybe TRBD1 (5 bases). This CDR3 comprises 13 residues. Trimming pared 8 bases from V and 7 bases from J, leaving 12 bases between. Germline CDR1 is LNHDA and CDR2 is SQIVND (reference sequence). Combining the CDR3 with reference TRBV19 and TRBJ1-6 gives the whole variable domain DGGITQSPKYLFRKEGQNVTLSCEQNLNHDAMYWYRQDPGQGLRLIYYSQIVNDFQKGDIAEGYSVSREKKESFPLTVTSAQKNPTAFYLCASVPGSNSPLHFGNGTRLTVT.

The chain is built from TRBV5-4 and TRBJ2-3; 16 bases map to TRBD2. Germline trimming cut 4 bases from V and 4 bases from J; bases unmatched to any gene: 6. CDR1 is SGHNT and CDR2 is YYREEE in the germline V gene (reference sequence). The CDR3 loop spans 17 amino acids. Here the CDR3 DNA reads TGTGCCAGCAGCCTAGGGACTAGCGGGGGGGCCCCAGATACGCAGTATTTT. Translating it yields CASSLGTSGGAPDTQYF.

The gene calls are TRBV9 and TRBJ2-1; D remains ambiguous. Trimming pared 0 bases from V and 7 bases from J, leaving 11 bases between. Germline-derived CDR1 and CDR2 are SGDLS and YYNGEE. The CDR3 covers 14 residues. CDR3 coding DNA: TGTGCCAGCAGCGTAGCCCCTCCGGATAATGAGCAGTTCTTC. Its protein product is CASSVAPPDNEQFF.

The rearrangement joins TRBV3-1 (or the pseudogene TRBV3-2) to TRBJ1-4; no reliable D call. Germline V gives CDR1 LGHDT, CDR2 YNNKEL (reference sequence). This CDR3 is built from 12 residues. V dropped 0 bases and J dropped 12 bases, with 8 bases sitting between them. The CDR3 DNA follows: TGTGCCAGCAGCCAAGATCACGGGGAACTGTTTTTT. Protein product: CASSQDHGELFF.

This chain links TRBV10-3 with TRBJ1-5, with D unresolved. The germline V gene encodes CDR1 ENHRY and CDR2 SYGVKD. The CDR3 is 14 residues long. V shed 5 bases and J shed 4 bases, with 12 bases lying between them. The CDR3 spells CAISREAVNQPQHF. The CDR3 bases are TGTGCCATCAGTCGGGAGGCCGTAAATCAGCCCCAGCATTTT.

V is TRBV27 and J is TRBJ1-4, with D perhaps TRBD1 (6 bases). The CDR3 extends over 16 amino acids. The V end lost 5 bases, the J end lost 4 bases, and 17 bases lay between the germline ends. Looked up from germline, CDR1 is MNHEY and CDR2 is SMNVEV (reference sequence). CDR3 sequence: CASSPRWTVFNEKLFF. The CDR3 coding sequence is TGTGCCAGCAGTCCGCGATGGACAGTCTTTAATGAAAAACTGTTTTTT.

The V gene is TRBV29-1, the J gene TRBJ1-2; possibly TRBD1 for D (5 bases). CDR3 length equals 11 residues. Trimming cost V 7 bases and J 6 bases, with 12 bases left between them. Germline assignment: CDR1 SQVTM and CDR2 ANQGSEA. The CDR3 here is CSGGLGDGYTF. The CDR3 DNA sequence: TGCAGCGGGGGGTTGGGGGATGGCTACACCTTC.

The chain combines TRBV18 with TRBJ1-2, with D possibly matching TRBD1 (5 bases). The germline V gene encodes CDR1 KGHSH and CDR2 LQKENI. V was shortened by 3 bases and J by 3 bases, with 14 bases between the two germline ends. The CDR3 has 15 residues. The CDR3 region is CASSPQGKTDYGYTF. The DNA of the CDR3 is TGTGCCAGCTCACCGCAGGGCAAGACTGACTATGGCTACACCTTC.

This clone was found once. V is TRBV7-2 and J is TRBJ2-1; no firm D call. In germline, CDR1 is SGHTA, CDR2 FQGNSA. CDR3 length equals 15 residues. V lost 0 bases to trimming and J lost 5 bases, with 11 bases between them. The CDR3 sequence is CASSLAILPDNEQFF. In DNA form, the CDR3 reads TGTGCCAGCAGCTTAGCAATTTTGCCCGACAATGAGCAGTTCTTC.

V gene TRBV7-3 combines with J gene TRBJ1-2, with a possible D match to TRBD1 (6 bases). Germline V lookup: CDR1 SGHTA, CDR2 FQGTGA. Trimming removed 10 bases at V and 3 bases at J, with 24 bases between. CDR3 length equals 16 residues. The CDR3 spells CATTQGHRLYDYGYTF. The DNA of the CDR3 is TGTGCCACCACCCAGGGACACCGCCTATATGACTATGGCTACACCTTC.

V is TRBV5-5 and J is TRBJ2-7; D gene unclear. CDR1 and CDR2 (germline): SGHKS, YYEKEE (reference sequence). The CDR3 has 13 residues. The ends were cut back, 3 bases at V and 2 bases at J, with 9 bases in the middle. In DNA, the CDR3 is TGTGCCAGCAGCTGGGTAGGAGCCTACGAGCAGTACGTC. This translates into CASSWVGAYEQYV.

The V call is TRBV21-1, the J call TRBJ2-7; the listed D gene, TRBD1, was not tested against the DNA. TRBV21-1 is a recognized pseudogene. The CDR3 contains 13 residues. The CDR3, as DNA: TGTGCCAGCAGCCAAACGACAGGGAGCGAGCAGTACTTC. Protein product: CASSQTTGSEQYF.

This sequence joins TRBV18 and TRBJ2-7; D tentatively reads TRBD1 or TRBD2 (5 bases each). The V end was cut by 3 bases, the J end by 2 bases, with 11 bases between. From germline, CDR1 is KGHSH and CDR2 LQKENI. CDR3 length: 14 residues. CDR3 DNA sequence: TGTGCCAGCTCACCTACCCGGGACGCCTACGAGCAGTACGTC. It translates to CASSPTRDAYEQYV.

The chain combines TRBV7-6 with TRBJ2-4; 9 bases line up with TRBD1. The CDR3 is 15 amino acids. V was pared by 3 bases and J by 8 bases, with 8 bases of the junction left unmatched. In germline, CDR1 is SGHVS, CDR2 FNYEAQ. In DNA form, the CDR3 reads TGTGCCAGCAGCTTCCCCGGGACAGGGAGCCACATTCAGTACTTC. Encoded protein: CASSFPGTGSHIQYF.

This chain joins TRBV3-1 (or the pseudogene TRBV3-2) and TRBJ1-1; D not certain. Germline V lookup: CDR1 LGHDT, CDR2 YNNKEL (reference sequence). The CDR3 extends over 12 amino acids. V was trimmed by 4 bases and J by 1 base, leaving 4 bases between them. The CDR3: CASSRTNTEAFF. The CDR3 DNA is TGTGCCAGCAGCCGCACGAACACTGAAGCTTTCTTT.

This chain uses TRBV7-3 with TRBJ1-4; TRBD1 matches 7 bases. CDR3 length equals 21 residues. The germline gives CDR1 SGHTA, CDR2 FQGTGA. The junction had 24 bases not matched to a gene; V was cut back by 7 bases and J by 1 base. CDR3 sequence (DNA): TGTGCCAGCAACGATAGACGTCAGAACAGGGGTGAAGGATTAACTAATGAAAAACTGTTTTTT. Translation: CASNDRRQNRGEGLTNEKLFF. Together with reference TRBV7-3 and TRBJ1-4, the CDR3 gives the full variable domain: GAGVSQTPSNKVTEKGKYVELRCDPISGHTALYWYRQSLGQGPEFLIYFQGTGAADDSGLPNDRFFAVRPEGSVSTLKIQRTERGDSAVYLCASNDRRQNRGEGLTNEKLFFGSGTQLSVL.